The 30 T cell receptor beta chains reported below all come from one sample, sequenced in a study of low-dose radiotherapy and immunotherapy resistance in tumors. TRAV and TRBV primers primed cDNA for both TCRalpha and TCRbeta. Amplification of TCRs used a constant-region primer and V-primer adapter for about 19 PCR cycles. TCRdb re-called the reads through MiXCR, storing one row per CDR3 protein. Here the sample spans over 15,000 distinct CDR3 sequences, less than 85% being singletons. Every receptor here comes from a human donor with advanced metastatic prostate, ovarian, gallbladder or colorectal cancer (not recorded which). This table probably holds off-target reads from a library built for another chain.

This clonotype has just a few counts. The chain uses TRBV5-1 and TRBJ1-5, with 12 bases identical to TRBD1. Germline values: CDR1 SGHRS, CDR2 YFSETQ. CDR3 length: 18 residues. J gave up 0 bases and V 5 bases, and 9 bases lay outside the gene matches. CDR3: CASSPGTGGGYSNQPQHF. CDR3 coding DNA: TGCGCCAGCAGTCCCGGGACAGGGGGCGGTTATAGCAATCAGCCCCAGCATTTT.

The J gene is TRBJ1-1, the V gene TRBV6-5, with D maybe TRBD1 (6 bases). Deletions cut 5 bases from V and 1 base from J, with 14 bases between. Germline V gives CDR1 MNHEY, CDR2 SVGAGI. This CDR3 has 15 residues. In DNA form, the CDR3 reads TGTGCCAGCAGTGAAGTGGGGGGGGCGAACACTGAAGCTTTCTTT. Amino acid sequence: CASSEVGGANTEAFF.

This clonotype was detected only once. The rearrangement joins TRBV20-1 to TRBJ1-5, with 9 bases that match TRBD1. There are 13 residues in the CDR3. Germline CDR1 DFQATT, CDR2 SNEGSKA (reference sequence). The V gene end was trimmed by 6 bases and the J gene end by 3 bases; junction bases not matched to a gene: 3. The chain's CDR3 is CSARTGANQPQHF. The CDR3 bases are TGCAGTGCCAGGACAGGGGCCAATCAGCCCCAGCATTTT.

The chain recombines TRBV28 with TRBJ2-7; a possible D gene is TRBD2 (6 bases). Trimming stripped 6 bases from V and 5 bases from J, with 17 bases between. Germline V gene data show CDR1 as MDHEN and CDR2 as SYDVKM. There are 14 residues in the CDR3. The CDR3 bases are TGTGCCAGCAGAGCCCGGGAGACTGCCCACGAGCAGTACTTC. Translated: CASRARETAHEQYF. Filled out from reference TRBV28 and TRBJ2-7, the complete variable domain reads DVKVTQSSRYLVKRTGEKVFLECVQDMDHENMFWYRQDPGLGLRLIYFSYDVKMKEKGDIPEGYSVSREKKERFSLILESASTNQTSMYLCASRARETAHEQYFGPGTRLTVT.

This chain connects TRBV9 to TRBJ1-1, with D perhaps TRBD1 (5 bases). The CDR3 is 13 residues long. Per germline, CDR1 SGDLS and CDR2 YYNGEE. Between the trimmed V and J ends, which lost 7 bases and 1 base, there was a span of 11 bases. CDR3 amino acids: CASGAWENTEAFF. CDR3 nucleotides: TGTGCCAGCGGGGCTTGGGAGAACACTGAAGCTTTCTTT.

The rearrangement uses TRBV13 and TRBJ2-3; a weak D match, TRBD1 (5 bases). The germline gives CDR1 PRHDT, CDR2 FYEKMQ (reference sequence). Between the trimmed V and J ends, which lost 5 bases and 1 base, there was a span of 10 bases. The CDR3 has 14 amino acids. The CDR3 region has the DNA TGTGCCAGCAGCACCGCGACAGGCACAGATACGCAGTATTTT. Amino acids: CASSTATGTDTQYF.

The chain couples TRBV5-1 to TRBJ1-2; D perhaps matches TRBD1 (5 bases). With 4 bases removed from V and 3 bases from J, the gap between germline ends came to 13 bases. The CDR3 spans 14 residues. CDR1 and CDR2 from the germline V gene are SGHRS and YFSETQ. The CDR3 nucleotides read TGCGCCAGCAGCCCGGCTCGGGGGTACTATGGCTACACCTTC. This translates into CASSPARGYYGYTF.

The chain is built from TRBV30 and TRBJ2-1; weak D call: TRBD2 (6 bases). The CDR3 extends over 12 amino acids. V was clipped by 5 bases and J by 3 bases, with 8 bases between them. Per germline, CDR1 GTSNPN and CDR2 SVGIG (reference sequence). The DNA for the CDR3 is TGTGCCTGGCGGGGGAACTACAATGAGCAGTTCTTC. This gives the protein CAWRGNYNEQFF.

The V and J genes are TRBV7-2 and TRBJ2-2; D gene uncertain. Germline loops: CDR1 SGHTA, CDR2 FQGNSA. This CDR3 is 13 amino acids long. Trimming removed 2 bases at V and 6 bases at J, with 7 bases between. CDR3 nucleotides: TGTGCCAGCAGCTTATTTACTGCCGGGGAGCTGTTTTTT. The encoded protein is CASSLFTAGELFF.

The rearrangement links TRBV7-2 to TRBJ1-3; D ambiguous. Trimming left V 4 bases short and J 2 bases short, with 6 bases between. Germline loops: CDR1 SGHTA, CDR2 FQGNSA. This CDR3 has 13 amino acids. As DNA, the CDR3 is TGTGCCAGCAGCTCCTCGGCTGGAAACACCATATATTTT. The encoded protein is CASSSSAGNTIYF.

J is TRBJ2-3 and V is TRBV6-5, with TRBD1 as a possible D gene (7 bases). The V gene lost 6 bases and the J gene lost 0 bases, with 10 bases spanning the gap. The CDR3 length is 14 residues. From germline, CDR1 is MNHEY and CDR2 SVGAGI. CDR3 DNA: TGTGCCAGCAGCAGGGGGGCAAGCACAGATACGCAGTATTTT. It specifies CASSRGASTDTQYF.

V and J are TRBV3-1 and TRBJ2-7; D is ambiguous. Trimming stripped 3 bases from V and 4 bases from J, with 4 bases between. Germline V gives CDR1 LGHDT, CDR2 YNNKEL (reference sequence). CDR3 length: 11 amino acids. The CDR3 is CASSQVYEQYF. The CDR3 bases are TGTGCCAGCAGCCAGGTATACGAGCAGTACTTC.

The chain uses TRBV20-1 and TRBJ2-7; no firm D call. Trimming cost V 5 bases and J 2 bases, with 19 bases left between them. The CDR3 contains 15 residues. Germline values: CDR1 DFQATT, CDR2 SNEGSKA (reference sequence). The CDR3 bases are TGCAGTGCTGACGTGTCTCTGCGGCAAGCCTACGAGCAGTACTTC. Amino acid sequence: CSADVSLRQAYEQYF.

V usage is TRBV27 and J usage is TRBJ1-4; D may be TRBD1 (5 bases). The CDR3 is made up of 14 amino acids. Trimming left V 2 bases short and J 7 bases short, with 11 bases between. CDR1 and CDR2 (germline): MNHEY, SMNVEV (reference sequence). CDR3 amino acids: CASSLRGEREKLFF. CDR3 bases: TGTGCCAGCAGTTTACGGGGGGAACGTGAAAAACTGTTTTTT.

This clonotype was detected only once. V gene TRBV11-3 combines with J gene TRBJ2-3; D might be TRBD1 or TRBD2, each matching 6 bases. The CDR3 loop spans 14 amino acids. V lost 1 base, J lost 6 bases, and 11 bases lay in between. CDR1 and CDR2 (germline): SGHNT, YENEEA. The CDR3 spells CASSLVGGPDTQYF. CDR3 nucleotides: TGTGCCAGCAGCTTAGTGGGGGGCCCGGATACGCAGTATTTT.

The chain carries TRBV9 and TRBJ2-3; D might be TRBD2 (5 bases). V gave up 2 bases and J gave up 6 bases, with 7 bases separating them. CDR3 length: 12 residues. CDR1 and CDR2 (germline): SGDLS, YYNGEE. CDR3 bases: TGTGCCAGCAGCGTCGGAGGCGATACGCAGTATTTT. As protein: CASSVGGDTQYF. Variable domain in full (rest from reference TRBV9 and TRBJ2-3): DSGVTQTPKHLITATGQRVTLRCSPRSGDLSVYWYQQSLDQGLQFLIQYYNGEERAKGNILERFSAQQFPDLHSELNLSSLELGDSALYFCASSVGGDTQYFGPGTRLTVL.

The chain combines TRBV7-1 with TRBJ2-5; 7 positions agree with TRBD2. TRBV7-1 carries the ORF label, with uncertain function. The CDR3 runs 14 residues. The junction had 5 bases not matched to a gene; V was cut back by 5 bases and J by 2 bases. CDR3 sequence (DNA): TGTGCCAGCAGCCGCGGACTAGGTCAAGAGACCCAGTACTTC. Amino acids: CASSRGLGQETQYF.

The chain employs TRBV5-1 and TRBJ2-2; D uncertain. The CDR3 contains 13 residues. V gave up 0 bases and J gave up 6 bases, with 6 bases separating them. CDR1 is SGHRS and CDR2 is YFSETQ in the germline V gene. The CDR3 spells CASSLVGPGELFF. In DNA, the CDR3 is TGCGCCAGCAGCTTGGTCGGTCCCGGGGAGCTGTTTTTT.

The chain is built from TRBV5-1 and TRBJ2-2; D may be TRBD1 or TRBD2 (5 bases each). The V end lost 4 bases, the J end lost 7 bases, and 20 bases lay between the germline ends. Germline-derived CDR1 and CDR2 are SGHRS and YFSETQ. The CDR3 consists of 16 residues. The CDR3 sequence is CASSLQGRRYNGELFF. CDR3 sequence (DNA): TGCGCCAGCAGCCTGCAGGGACGTCGTTATAACGGGGAGCTGTTTTTT.

This clonotype was recorded a few times. The rearrangement uses TRBV5-1 and TRBJ2-1; TRBD1 matches 10 bases. Germline assignment: CDR1 SGHRS and CDR2 YFSETQ. The CDR3 extends over 13 amino acids. V lost 6 bases and J lost 8; bases outside the gene matches: 5. The DNA of the CDR3 is TGCGCCAGCACCCGACAGGGGGCCGATGAGCAGTTCTTC. Translation: CASTRQGADEQFF.

The chain employs TRBV10-3 and TRBJ1-5; 8 bases are shared with TRBD1. The CDR3 is made up of 15 amino acids. Germline V lookup: CDR1 ENHRY, CDR2 SYGVKD. The V and J ends lost 6 bases and 6 bases, in that order; junction bases with no gene match: 10. Here the CDR3 reads CAISTDRVTGQPQHF. CDR3 in DNA: TGTGCCATCAGCACGGACAGGGTTACGGGTCAGCCCCAGCATTTT.

The V and J genes are TRBV18 and TRBJ1-3; D is unclear. Deletions cut 2 bases from V and 4 bases from J, with 18 bases between. The CDR3 runs 17 residues. Germline CDR1 KGHSH, CDR2 LQKENI. CDR3 sequence reads: CASSPRPAVRSGNTIYF. The CDR3 DNA sequence: TGTGCCAGCTCACCAAGACCGGCAGTGCGGTCCGGAAACACCATATATTTT.

The rearrangement joins TRBV12-3 or TRBV12-4 to TRBJ2-2, with D possibly matching TRBD1 (5 bases). The CDR3 is 14 residues long. The germline V and J ends were trimmed by 3 bases and 3 bases, with 8 bases remaining between them. The CDR3: CASSFRAYTGELFF. The CDR3 DNA follows: TGTGCCAGCAGTTTCAGGGCATACACCGGGGAGCTGTTTTTT.

This sequence joins TRBV20-1 and TRBJ2-1, with 9 bases lining up with TRBD2. V shed 3 bases, J shed 5 bases, and the junction held 5 bases outside the gene matches. The CDR3 has 14 amino acids. Germline-derived CDR1 and CDR2 are DFQATT and SNEGSKA (reference sequence). The CDR3 DNA follows: TGCAGTGCTAGTGGGAGCGGGAGGAACAATGAGCAGTTCTTC. It translates to CSASGSGRNNEQFF.

The chain couples TRBV4-3 to TRBJ2-7, with 7 bases that match TRBD2. CDR3 length: 15 residues. CDR1 and CDR2 from the germline V gene are LGHNA and YSLEER. Losses at the gene ends were 1 base for V and 4 bases for J; bases not matched to a gene: 7. This chain's CDR3 is CASSQVPSGLYEQYF. Here the CDR3 DNA reads TGCGCCAGCAGCCAAGTGCCTAGCGGATTGTACGAGCAGTACTTC.

The CDR3 protein is CASSQQRISYEQYF. The CDR3 coding sequence is TGCGCCAGCAGCCAACAGCGGATCTCCTACGAGCAGTACTTC. This chain joins TRBV4-3 and TRBJ2-7; possible D gene TRBD2, 5 bases. Looked up from germline, CDR1 is LGHNA and CDR2 is YSLEER. The V end lost 2 bases, the J end lost 0 bases, and 8 bases lay between the germline ends. There are 14 residues in the CDR3.

The CDR3, as DNA: TGTGCCAGCAGCCGTACTAGTATTCAAGAGACCCAGTACTTC. Encoded protein: CASSRTSIQETQYF. The chain combines TRBV7-2 with TRBJ2-5; TRBD2 is a possible D gene (5 bases). V was cut by 5 bases and J by 2 bases, with 12 bases left in between. The V gene's germline CDR1 is SGHTA and CDR2 FQGNSA. The CDR3 length is 14 residues.

This clonotype was seen a few times. The rearrangement links TRBV6-2 or TRBV6-3 to TRBJ1-2; 8 positions agree with TRBD1. The trim removed 7 bases at V and 6 bases at J, leaving 10 bases unmatched. Germline V gene data show CDR1 as MNHEY and CDR2 as SVGEGT. The CDR3 is 14 amino acids. CDR3 in amino acids: CASTLVPTGDGYTF. In DNA, the CDR3 is TGTGCCAGCACCCTCGTCCCGACAGGGGATGGCTACACCTTC.

This clonotype appeared once. The chain joins TRBV6-2 or TRBV6-3 to TRBJ2-1; weak D call: TRBD2 (5 bases). Germline V lookup: CDR1 MNHEY, CDR2 SVGEGT. The germline V and J ends were trimmed by 2 bases and 2 bases, with 19 bases remaining between them. This CDR3 contains 18 residues. The CDR3 nucleotides read TGTGCCAGCAGTTACAGTGGTTTCGAGTCGGGGACCTACAATGAGCAGTTCTTC. Encoded protein: CASSYSGFESGTYNEQFF.

The chain couples TRBV3-1 to TRBJ2-1; D remains unclear. Germline CDR1 and CDR2: LGHDT and YNNKEL (reference sequence). The CDR3 is 15 residues long. The V end lost 0 bases, the J end lost 0 bases, and 6 bases lay between the germline ends. The CDR3 DNA is TGTGCCAGCAGCCAAGACACTATCTCCTACAATGAGCAGTTCTTC. Its protein is CASSQDTISYNEQFF.